This entry lists 11 T cell receptor beta chains sequenced from one sample in a study of cytomegalovirus exposure and HLA in healthy donors. Some clones are missing from TCRdb's copy, which holds only in-frame ones; the method was immunoSEQ multiplex PCR. The sample records about 64,000 clones, roughly 91% being singletons. The sequenced sample consisted of PBMCs. Every receptor here comes from a woman between 18 and 30 years old in good health and CMV-seronegative.

The gene calls are TRBV4-3 and TRBJ2-3; 9 bases line up with TRBD1. Germline CDR1 LGHNA, CDR2 YSLEER. The CDR3 extends over 15 amino acids. The V segment lost 3 bases and the J segment 5 bases; nucleotides outside the gene matches: 6. The CDR3 is CASSHGDRAGDTQYF. The CDR3 nucleotides are TGCGCCAGCAGCCACGGGGACAGGGCTGGAGATACGCAGTATTTT.

This chain joins TRBV4-1 and TRBJ1-6; a possible D gene is TRBD1 (6 bases). The germline V gene encodes CDR1 MGHRA and CDR2 YSYEKL. The CDR3 has 13 residues. V was pared by 5 bases and J by 11 bases, with 13 bases between. CDR3 residues: CASSTDRFTPLHF. CDR3 DNA sequence: TGCGCCAGCAGCACAGACAGGTTTACACCCCTCCACTTT.

The genes are TRBV2 and TRBJ2-7, with 8 bases lining up with TRBD1. Trimming took 6 bases from V and 1 from J; bases not matched to a gene: 8. CDR3 length: 15 residues. Germline assignment: CDR1 SNHLY and CDR2 FYNNEI. CDR3 sequence: CASRERRDRSYEQYF. The CDR3 bases are TGTGCCAGCAGAGAGCGCCGGGACAGGTCCTACGAGCAGTACTTC.

The chain recombines TRBV30 with TRBJ1-5; maybe TRBD1 (5 bases). From germline, CDR1 is GTSNPN and CDR2 SVGIG (reference sequence). Trimming stripped 5 bases from V and 4 bases from J, with 12 bases between. This CDR3 has 13 amino acids. CDR3 coding DNA: TGTGCCTGGTCGACAAGGGGAAATCAGCCCCAGCATTTT. Translated, it gives CAWSTRGNQPQHF.

The table lists this clone with a count of one. J is TRBJ2-7 and V is TRBV7-9, with TRBD2 as a possible D gene (5 bases). From germline, CDR1 is SEHNR and CDR2 FQNEAQ (reference sequence). The ends were cut back, 1 base at V and 3 bases at J, with 13 bases in the middle. The CDR3 is made up of 15 amino acids. CDR3 sequence reads: CASSLGPGGSYEQYF. CDR3 nucleotides: TGTGCCAGCAGCTTAGGCCCCGGTGGGAGCTACGAGCAGTACTTC. The full variable domain, with the rest looked up from reference TRBV7-9 and TRBJ2-7, is DTGVSQNPRHKITKRGQNVTFRCDPISEHNRLYWYRQTLGQGPEFLTYFQNEAQLEKSRLLSDRFSAERPKGSFSTLEIQRTEQGDSAMYLCASSLGPGGSYEQYFGPGTRLTVT.

This clone has a handful of counts. The CDR3 sequence is CASSLNRVGETQYF. CDR3 nucleotide sequence: TGTGCCAGCAGCTTGAACAGGGTAGGAGAGACCCAGTACTTC. The J gene is TRBJ2-5, the V gene TRBV5-6; possible D gene TRBD1, 6 bases. CDR1 and CDR2 from the germline V gene are SGHDT and YYEEEE. This CDR3 contains 14 residues. With 1 base removed from V and 4 bases from J, the gap between germline ends came to 11 bases.

Concerning this clone: One end of the junction varies from germline; a read error may be responsible. In nucleotides, the CDR3 is TGTGCCAGCAGCTCACAGGAACACTATGCCTACACCTTC. Encoded protein: CASSSQEHYAYTF. The V and J genes are TRBV7-2 and TRBJ1-2; TRBD1 is a possible D gene (5 bases). Germline CDR1 and CDR2: SGHTA and FQGNSA. The CDR3 extends over 13 amino acids.

V and J are TRBV11-2 and TRBJ2-4; maybe TRBD1 (6 bases). The CDR3 has 12 residues. Germline lookup yields CDR1 SGHAT and CDR2 FQNNGV. V lost 2 bases and J lost 9, with 8 bases in between. In DNA, the CDR3 is TGTGCCAGCAGCTTACAGGGGATCATTCAGTACTTC. It codes for CASSLQGIIQYF. Together with reference TRBV11-2 and TRBJ2-4, the CDR3 gives the full variable domain: EAGVAQSPRYKIIEKRQSVAFWCNPISGHATLYWYQQILGQGPKLLIQFQNNGVVDDSQLPKDRFSAERLKGVDSTLKIQPAKLEDSAVYLCASSLQGIIQYFGAGTRLSVL.

The chain employs TRBV6-9 and TRBJ2-3, with D perhaps TRBD1 (6 bases). Germline values: CDR1 MNHGY, CDR2 SVAAGI. CDR3 length equals 12 residues. The V gene lost 9 bases and the J gene lost 5 bases, with 12 bases spanning the gap. CDR3 amino acids: CARGARGDTQYF. CDR3 bases: TGTGCCAGGGGGGCTAGGGGAGATACGCAGTATTTT.

V is TRBV11-2 and J is TRBJ1-1, with D perhaps TRBD1 (6 bases). CDR3 length: 11 residues. CDR1 SGHAT and CDR2 FQNNGV come from the germline V gene. V was shortened by 1 base and J by 10 bases, with 7 bases between the two germline ends. CDR3 DNA: TGTGCCAGCAGCTTAGTCAGGGGAGCTTTCTTT. Translated, it gives CASSLVRGAFF.

There are a few counts of this clone. The V and J genes are TRBV6-1 and TRBJ2-7; D might be TRBD2 (6 bases). The germline V gene has CDR1 MNHNS and CDR2 SASEGT. The CDR3 spans 16 residues. V was shortened by 0 bases and J by 5 bases, with 17 bases between the two germline ends. CDR3 protein: CASSEAGGAGRDEQYF. The CDR3, as DNA: TGTGCCAGCAGTGAAGCGGGGGGAGCTGGTCGTGACGAGCAGTACTTC.